This is a list of T cell receptor beta chains from one sample in a study of T-cell memory formation after mild COVID-19. TCRdb reprocessed the 5' RACE reads via MiXCR and lists one record per CDR3 protein. The sample has under 650,000 distinct CDR3 sequences; more than 15% are singletons. The specimen was PBMCs or a T cell subset sorted from them (not recorded which). The receptors originated from an adult woman who had mild COVID-19 (a few samples of this study predate the infection). Cell type and time point are not known. The CDR3 runs from the conserved cysteine through the conserved F or W. D genes are given only for firm matches. Not every row has a clone size; where given, it reads once, few, many or a size class.

d_call: NA; j_call: TRBJ2-5; v_call: TRBV18; clone_size: many; cdr3_nt: TGTGCCAGCTCACCTGGGCAGGATCAAGAGACCCAGTACTTC; cdr3_aa: CASSPGQDQETQYF
d_call: TRBD2; j_call: TRBJ2-1; v_call: TRBV7-3; clone_size: few; cdr3_nt: TGTGCCAGCAGCCCATCTTTTAGCGGGGGGGCCAATGAGCAGTTCTTC; cdr3_aa: CASSPSFSGGANEQFF
d_call: NA; j_call: TRBJ1-1; v_call: TRBV29-1; clone_size: NA; cdr3_nt: TGCAGCGTTGGGGGGCCGGCCACTGAAGCTTTCTTT; cdr3_aa: CSVGGPATEAFF
d_call: NA; j_call: TRBJ1-1; v_call: TRBV7-9; clone_size: NA; cdr3_nt: TGTGCCAGCAGCTTAATGGCTATGAACACTGAAGCTTTCTTT; cdr3_aa: CASSLMAMNTEAFF
d_call: TRBD1; j_call: TRBJ2-7; v_call: TRBV20-1; clone_size: NA; cdr3_nt: TGCAGTGCCCCGGGGACAGTCTACGAGCAGTACTTC; cdr3_aa: CSAPGTVYEQYF
d_call: NA; j_call: TRBJ2-6; v_call: TRBV30; clone_size: few; cdr3_nt: TGTGCCTGGAAGGGGGACGGAGAACCCCACTCTGGGGCCAACGTCCTGACTTTC; cdr3_aa: CAWKGDGEPHSGANVLTF
d_call: NA; j_call: TRBJ2-6; v_call: TRBV15; clone_size: few; cdr3_nt: TGTGCCACCAGCCTAAGATCCGGGGACACTATTTTGTCTTCTGGGGCCAACGTCCTGACTTTC; cdr3_aa: CATSLRSGDTILSSGANVLTF
d_call: TRBD1; j_call: TRBJ1-2; v_call: TRBV15; clone_size: NA; cdr3_nt: TGTGCCACCAGCAGAGCGACAGGGGCGAATGGCTACACCTTC; cdr3_aa: CATSRATGANGYTF
d_call: NA; j_call: TRBJ2-7; v_call: TRBV5-1; clone_size: NA; cdr3_nt: TGCGCCAGCAGCTTGGGCGAACTAGGCGGAGGGGGCGCCCCGAGCTCCTACGAGCAGTACTTC; cdr3_aa: CASSLGELGGGGAPSSYEQYF
d_call: NA; j_call: TRBJ2-3; v_call: TRBV5-1; clone_size: NA; cdr3_nt: TGCGCCAGCAGCCCGGGTGGAGGACGGTTCAGCACAGATACGCAGTATTTT; cdr3_aa: CASSPGGGRFSTDTQYF
d_call: TRBD2; j_call: TRBJ2-4; v_call: TRBV11-2; clone_size: NA; cdr3_nt: TGTGCCAGCAGCAGACTAGCGGTCAACATTCAGTACTTC; cdr3_aa: CASSRLAVNIQYF
d_call: TRBD2; j_call: TRBJ2-1; v_call: TRBV12-3/TRBV12-4; clone_size: NA; cdr3_nt: TGTGCCAGCAGTTTCACGGGGGGGCCAGATGAGCAGTTCTTC; cdr3_aa: CASSFTGGPDEQFF
d_call: TRBD1; j_call: TRBJ1-1; v_call: TRBV6-5; clone_size: few; cdr3_nt: TGTGCCAGCAGTCGACAGGGGATCACTGAAGCTTTCTTT; cdr3_aa: CASSRQGITEAFF
d_call: TRBD1; j_call: TRBJ2-7; v_call: TRBV19; clone_size: few; cdr3_nt: TGTGCCAGTAACGCCCGGACAGGCCAGAACTACGAGCAGTACTTC; cdr3_aa: CASNARTGQNYEQYF
d_call: NA; j_call: TRBJ1-3; v_call: TRBV6-5; clone_size: NA; cdr3_nt: TGTGCCAGCAGTTACGCGCAGAGCAGGGGAAACACCATATATTTT; cdr3_aa: CASSYAQSRGNTIYF
d_call: NA; j_call: TRBJ2-5; v_call: TRBV5-5; clone_size: NA; cdr3_nt: TGTGCCAGCAGCCCTCGGGGGGCCTGTGGGGAGACCCAGTACTTC; cdr3_aa: CASSPRGACGETQYF
d_call: NA; j_call: TRBJ2-2; v_call: TRBV5-1; clone_size: few; cdr3_nt: TGCGCCAGCAGCTTTAACGCCCGGATGCAGCTCACCGGGGAGCTGTTTTTT; cdr3_aa: CASSFNARMQLTGELFF
d_call: NA; j_call: TRBJ1-4; v_call: TRBV4-2; clone_size: NA; cdr3_nt: TGTGCCAGCAGCCAGCTTGGGGTGTCTAATGAAAAACTGTTTTTT; cdr3_aa: CASSQLGVSNEKLFF
d_call: TRBD2; j_call: TRBJ2-5; v_call: TRBV5-1; clone_size: many; cdr3_nt: TGCGCCAGCAGCTTGGGGACTAGCGGGAGCCGTGAGACCCAGTACTTC; cdr3_aa: CASSLGTSGSRETQYF
d_call: NA; j_call: TRBJ1-4; v_call: TRBV4-1; clone_size: few; cdr3_nt: TGCGCCAGCAGCCAAGTTCCAGGGGATGAAAAACTGTTTTTT; cdr3_aa: CASSQVPGDEKLFF
d_call: NA; j_call: TRBJ2-1; v_call: TRBV24-1; clone_size: NA; cdr3_nt: TGTGCCACCAGTGAACCAGGGTCCTACAATGAGCAGTTCTTC; cdr3_aa: CATSEPGSYNEQFF
d_call: NA; j_call: TRBJ1-1; v_call: TRBV5-1; clone_size: NA; cdr3_nt: TGCGCCAGCAGCCCCGGGGAGGTGGGGAACACTGAAGCTTTCTTT; cdr3_aa: CASSPGEVGNTEAFF
d_call: NA; j_call: TRBJ2-3; v_call: TRBV13; clone_size: NA; cdr3_nt: TGTGCCAGCAGCTTAGTCGGGTGGAGCACAGATACGCAGTATTTT; cdr3_aa: CASSLVGWSTDTQYF
d_call: NA; j_call: TRBJ1-2; v_call: TRBV12-3/TRBV12-4; clone_size: NA; cdr3_nt: TGTGCCAGCAGCCCACATCCTCGTGGTGTGACCGGCTACACCTTC; cdr3_aa: CASSPHPRGVTGYTF
d_call: TRBD2; j_call: TRBJ2-7; v_call: TRBV6-5; clone_size: few; cdr3_nt: TGTGCCAGCAGTTATGGCGGGAGAGGCTACGAGCAGTACTTC; cdr3_aa: CASSYGGRGYEQYF
d_call: TRBD1; j_call: TRBJ2-1; v_call: TRBV7-9; clone_size: NA; cdr3_nt: TGTGCCAGCAGTAGGACAGGTGACAATGAGCAGTTCTTC; cdr3_aa: CASSRTGDNEQFF
d_call: NA; j_call: TRBJ2-3; v_call: TRBV5-1; clone_size: few; cdr3_nt: TGCGCCAGCAGGGATCGGCCAGGGCGAGATACGCAGTATTTT; cdr3_aa: CASRDRPGRDTQYF
d_call: TRBD2; j_call: TRBJ2-7; v_call: TRBV29-1; clone_size: NA; cdr3_nt: TGCAGCGTTGAGGTCGGGAGGACATCCTACGAGCAGTACTTC; cdr3_aa: CSVEVGRTSYEQYF
d_call: NA; j_call: TRBJ2-4; v_call: TRBV11-3; clone_size: NA; cdr3_nt: TGTGCCAGCAGCTTAAGCCATCAGGGCATTCAGTACTTC; cdr3_aa: CASSLSHQGIQYF
d_call: NA; j_call: TRBJ1-2; v_call: TRBV20-1; clone_size: few; cdr3_nt: TGCAGTGCCACAGACTTACGGGGTAACTATGGCTACACCTTC; cdr3_aa: CSATDLRGNYGYTF
d_call: NA; j_call: TRBJ2-3; v_call: TRBV20-1; clone_size: few; cdr3_nt: TGCAGTGCTTCAATGGCCCATAGCACAGATACGCAGTATTTT; cdr3_aa: CSASMAHSTDTQYF
d_call: NA; j_call: TRBJ2-7; v_call: TRBV7-9; clone_size: NA; cdr3_nt: TGTGCCAGCAGCTCTGGACAGCGGCCCTACGAGCAGTACTTC; cdr3_aa: CASSSGQRPYEQYF
d_call: TRBD1; j_call: TRBJ1-1; v_call: TRBV6-2/TRBV6-3; clone_size: NA; cdr3_nt: TGTGCCAGCAGCGGACAGGTTATTGAAGCTTTCTTT; cdr3_aa: CASSGQVIEAFF
d_call: NA; j_call: TRBJ2-1; v_call: TRBV28; clone_size: NA; cdr3_nt: TGTGCCAGCAGTACACCGGGACTGAATGTCGATGAGCAGTTCTTC; cdr3_aa: CASSTPGLNVDEQFF
d_call: TRBD2; j_call: TRBJ2-5; v_call: TRBV6-1; clone_size: once; cdr3_nt: TGTGCCAGCAGTGAAGGACTAGCGGGGGGGCCATTATCAGAGACCCAGTACTTC; cdr3_aa: CASSEGLAGGPLSETQYF
d_call: NA; j_call: TRBJ1-5; v_call: TRBV4-2; clone_size: NA; cdr3_nt: TGTGCCAGCAGCCTCACTCCAGGGGCGGGTCAGCCCCAGCATTTT; cdr3_aa: CASSLTPGAGQPQHF
d_call: NA; j_call: TRBJ2-1; v_call: TRBV5-6; clone_size: NA; cdr3_nt: TGTGCCAGCAGCGTGACAGTAAATGAGCAGTTCTTC; cdr3_aa: CASSVTVNEQFF
d_call: NA; j_call: TRBJ2-5; v_call: TRBV5-1; clone_size: NA; cdr3_nt: TGCGCCAGCAGCTTGCCGGGGACCCAAGAGACCCAGTACTTC; cdr3_aa: CASSLPGTQETQYF
d_call: NA; j_call: TRBJ2-1; v_call: TRBV25-1; clone_size: NA; cdr3_nt: TGTGCCAGCAGTGACCGGTCAGGGGACAATGAGCAGTTCTTC; cdr3_aa: CASSDRSGDNEQFF
d_call: NA; j_call: TRBJ2-7; v_call: TRBV6-6; clone_size: few; cdr3_nt: TGTGCCAGCAGCCGGGGGGACGGGACAACCGCTATTTCCTACGAGCAGTACTTC; cdr3_aa: CASSRGDGTTAISYEQYF
d_call: NA; j_call: TRBJ1-4; v_call: TRBV3-1; clone_size: once; cdr3_nt: TGTGCCAGCAGCCGACAGAGGAATGAAAAACTGTTTTTT; cdr3_aa: CASSRQRNEKLFF
d_call: TRBD1; j_call: TRBJ1-4; v_call: TRBV29-1; clone_size: NA; cdr3_nt: TGCAGCGTCCTGTACAGGGGAGATGGAGAAAAACTGTTTTTT; cdr3_aa: CSVLYRGDGEKLFF
d_call: NA; j_call: TRBJ1-5; v_call: TRBV7-8; clone_size: few; cdr3_nt: TGTGCCAGCAGCCGTCGTTCGGGCCCGAGGGGACAGCCCCAGCATTTT; cdr3_aa: CASSRRSGPRGQPQHF
d_call: TRBD1; j_call: TRBJ1-2; v_call: TRBV27; clone_size: few; cdr3_nt: TGTGCCAGCAGTTCGAGAACAGGGGGGTATGGCTACACCTTC; cdr3_aa: CASSSRTGGYGYTF
d_call: NA; j_call: TRBJ2-3; v_call: TRBV29-1; clone_size: few; cdr3_nt: TGCAGCGTTGCGGGGGACAACACAGATACGCAGTATTTT; cdr3_aa: CSVAGDNTDTQYF
d_call: TRBD2; j_call: TRBJ2-5; v_call: TRBV3-1; clone_size: NA; cdr3_nt: TGTGCCAGCAGCCAACGATACCTGGGACTAGCGGGAGAGACCCAGTACTTC; cdr3_aa: CASSQRYLGLAGETQYF
d_call: TRBD1; j_call: TRBJ1-2; v_call: TRBV6-1; clone_size: few; cdr3_nt: TGTGCCAGCAGTGAACTAATCCCGGGACAGGGGGCACATGGCTACACCTTC; cdr3_aa: CASSELIPGQGAHGYTF
d_call: NA; j_call: TRBJ2-7; v_call: TRBV24-1; clone_size: NA; cdr3_nt: TGTGCCACCAGTGAGCCAGGGGCCGGGGAGCAGTACTTC; cdr3_aa: CATSEPGAGEQYF
d_call: NA; j_call: TRBJ2-7; v_call: TRBV6-6; clone_size: few; cdr3_nt: TGTGCCAGCACCAAGGACGGCTACGAGCAGTACTTC; cdr3_aa: CASTKDGYEQYF
d_call: TRBD2; j_call: TRBJ2-7; v_call: TRBV4-3; clone_size: few; cdr3_nt: TGCGCCAGCAGCCAAGATAGCCCGCTAGCGGGAGATGACGAGCAGTACTTC; cdr3_aa: CASSQDSPLAGDDEQYF
d_call: TRBD1; j_call: TRBJ1-4; v_call: TRBV5-4; clone_size: NA; cdr3_nt: TGTGCCAGCAGCCCCGGACAGGGGGCGCGGAAACTGTTTTTT; cdr3_aa: CASSPGQGARKLFF
d_call: NA; j_call: TRBJ1-6; v_call: TRBV20-1; clone_size: few; cdr3_nt: TGCAGTGCTAGTGGCAGGGTCGGTAATTCACCCCTCCACTTT; cdr3_aa: CSASGRVGNSPLHF
d_call: TRBD2; j_call: TRBJ2-7; v_call: TRBV12-3/TRBV12-4; clone_size: NA; cdr3_nt: TGTGCCAGCAGTCCCTCGGGACTAGCGAGCAACGAGCAGTACTTC; cdr3_aa: CASSPSGLASNEQYF
d_call: NA; j_call: TRBJ2-2; v_call: TRBV27; clone_size: few; cdr3_nt: TGTGCCAGCAGTTTAGGATTAGGGATCCCGGCAGCCCATCTCGCCGGGGAGCTGTTTTTT; cdr3_aa: CASSLGLGIPAAHLAGELFF
d_call: NA; j_call: TRBJ2-5; v_call: TRBV7-8; clone_size: NA; cdr3_nt: TGTGCCAGCAGCTTAGGACTACAGATCACGTACCAAGAGACCCAGTACTTC; cdr3_aa: CASSLGLQITYQETQYF